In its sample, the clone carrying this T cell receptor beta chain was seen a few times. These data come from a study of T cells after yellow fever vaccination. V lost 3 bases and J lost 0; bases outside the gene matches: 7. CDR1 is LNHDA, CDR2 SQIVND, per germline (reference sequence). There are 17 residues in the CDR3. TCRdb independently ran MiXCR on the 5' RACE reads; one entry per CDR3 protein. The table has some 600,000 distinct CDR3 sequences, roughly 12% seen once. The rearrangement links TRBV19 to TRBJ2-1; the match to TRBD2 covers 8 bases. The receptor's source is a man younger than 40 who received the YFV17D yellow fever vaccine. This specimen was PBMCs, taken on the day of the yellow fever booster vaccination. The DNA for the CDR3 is TGTGCCAGTAGTATCCAAAATAGCGGGATCTCCTACAATGAGCAGTTCTTC. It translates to CASSIQNSGISYNEQFF.